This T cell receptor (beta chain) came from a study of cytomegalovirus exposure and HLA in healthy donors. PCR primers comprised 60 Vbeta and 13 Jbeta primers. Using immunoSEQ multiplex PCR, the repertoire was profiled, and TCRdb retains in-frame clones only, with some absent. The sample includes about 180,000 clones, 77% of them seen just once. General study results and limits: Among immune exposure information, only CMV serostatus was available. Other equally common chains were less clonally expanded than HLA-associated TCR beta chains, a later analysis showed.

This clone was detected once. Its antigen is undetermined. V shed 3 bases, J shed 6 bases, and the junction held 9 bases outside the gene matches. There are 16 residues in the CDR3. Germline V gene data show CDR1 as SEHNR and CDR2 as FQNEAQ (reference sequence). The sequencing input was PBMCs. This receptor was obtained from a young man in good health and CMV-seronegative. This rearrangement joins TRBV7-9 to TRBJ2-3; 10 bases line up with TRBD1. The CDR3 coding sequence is TGTGCCAGCAGCTTTGGACAGGGGGAGACCTTGGATACGCAGTATTTT. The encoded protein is CASSFGQGETLDTQYF.